This T cell receptor (beta chain) was captured by sequencing in a study of blood T cells in healthy people across ages. Study-level results: It was held that diversity estimates obtained from one million T cells represented underestimates.

The CDR3 has 16 residues. The J segment lost 5 bases and the V segment lost 6 bases, leaving 12 bases of the junction unmatched. CDR1 MDHEN and CDR2 SYDVKM come from the germline V gene. To note about this clonotype: Its antigen is as yet unknown.

A sample-barcoded 5' primer and a J-beta primer mix were used in a second PCR of about 6 to 12 cycles. Every molecule of cDNA carried a tag from a template-switch adaptor with 12 random nucleotides. One entry per CDR3 protein, called by TCRdb with MiXCR from the 5' RACE reads. The sample records fewer than 750,000 distinct CDR3 sequences, roughly half being singletons. The V and J genes are TRBV28 and TRBJ1-1, with 10 bases matching TRBD1. The sequencing sample was made of blood. This TCR was recovered from a woman of 80 years or more in good health. The CDR3 reads CASSRPGQGRRTEAFF. The CDR3 nucleotides are TGTGCCAGCAGCAGACCGGGACAGGGGAGGAGAACTGAAGCTTTCTTT.